This T cell receptor (beta chain) was profiled in a study of T cells in Graves' hyperthyroidism and ophthalmopathy. Overall study results and limits: From stable hyperthyroidism, ophthalmopathy was separated by a 13 V-J model.

Researchers defined stable Graves' hyperthyroidism as no ophthalmopathy progression within 18 months. Patients aged 18 to 65 with hyperthyroidism were newly diagnosed, with duration under 2 months. PBMCs were collected from an approximately 10 ml volume of fresh peripheral blood. In regard to this clonotype: What it recognizes is unknown.

Amplification yielded TCR beta CDR3 regions, with RNA transcripts as the source. The HTBI set primed first-round TCR CDR3 RT-PCR. TCRdb analysed the multiplex PCR reads with MiXCR anew, one entry per CDR3 protein. The repertoire holds about 290,000 distinct CDR3 sequences, roughly 15% seen once, with 7.9% in the top ten. V gave up 5 bases and J gave up 8 bases, with 19 bases separating them. From germline, CDR1 is SEHNR and CDR2 FQNEAQ (reference sequence). The CDR3 length is 16 residues. Sequenced material: blood. This TCR came from a woman aged 40 to 49 with Graves' hyperthyroidism. The rearrangement joins TRBV7-9 to TRBJ1-6; D may be TRBD1 (5 bases). The CDR3 DNA reads as TGTGCCAGCAGCCTCCTAGCTGGGGCCGGTCATTCACCCCTCCACTTT. It specifies CASSLLAGAGHSPLHF. Filled out from reference TRBV7-9 and TRBJ1-6, the complete variable domain reads DTGVSQNPRHKITKRGQNVTFRCDPISEHNRLYWYRQTLGQGPEFLTYFQNEAQLEKSRLLSDRFSAERPKGSFSTLEIQRTEQGDSAMYLCASSLLAGAGHSPLHFGNGTRLTVT.